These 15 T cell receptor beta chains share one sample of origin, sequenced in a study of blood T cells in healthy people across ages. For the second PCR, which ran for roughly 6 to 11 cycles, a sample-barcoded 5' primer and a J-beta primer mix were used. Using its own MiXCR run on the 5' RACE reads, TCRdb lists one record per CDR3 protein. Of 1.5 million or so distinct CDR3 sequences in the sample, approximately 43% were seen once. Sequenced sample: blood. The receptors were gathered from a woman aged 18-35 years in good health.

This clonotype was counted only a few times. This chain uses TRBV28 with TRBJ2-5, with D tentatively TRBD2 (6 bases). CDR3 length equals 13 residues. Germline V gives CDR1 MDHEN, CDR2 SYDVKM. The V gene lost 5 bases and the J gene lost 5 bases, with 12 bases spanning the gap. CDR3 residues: CASSHQAGETQYF. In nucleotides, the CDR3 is TGTGCCAGCAGTCACCAAGCGGGCGAGACCCAGTACTTC.

CDR3 protein: CASSPDRVGDGYTF. CDR3 nucleotide sequence: TGTGCCAGCAGCCCAGACAGGGTCGGCGATGGCTACACCTTC. The chain employs TRBV11-2 and TRBJ1-2; TRBD1 matches 7 bases. The germline gives CDR1 SGHAT, CDR2 FQNNGV. Trimming cost V 5 bases and J 6 bases; bases outside gene matches: 9. The CDR3 sequence is 14 residues long.

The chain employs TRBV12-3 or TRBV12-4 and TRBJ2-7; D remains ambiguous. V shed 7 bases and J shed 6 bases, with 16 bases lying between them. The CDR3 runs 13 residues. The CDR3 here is CASKETRPSEQYF. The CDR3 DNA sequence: TGTGCCAGCAAGGAGACAAGACCCAGCGAGCAGTACTTC.

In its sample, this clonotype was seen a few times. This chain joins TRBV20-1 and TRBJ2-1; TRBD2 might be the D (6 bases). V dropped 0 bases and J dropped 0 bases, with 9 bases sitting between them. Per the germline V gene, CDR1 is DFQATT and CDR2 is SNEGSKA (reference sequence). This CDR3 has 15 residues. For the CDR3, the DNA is TGCAGTGCTAGAGATCCGACTAGCTCCTACAATGAGCAGTTCTTC. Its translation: CSARDPTSSYNEQFF.

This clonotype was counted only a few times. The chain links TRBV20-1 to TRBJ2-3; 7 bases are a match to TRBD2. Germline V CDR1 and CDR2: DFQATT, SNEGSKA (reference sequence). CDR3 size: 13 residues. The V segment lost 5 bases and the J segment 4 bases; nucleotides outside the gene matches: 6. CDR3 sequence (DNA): TGCAGTGCTGCCGGGACTAACCCAGATACGCAGTATTTT. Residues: CSAAGTNPDTQYF.

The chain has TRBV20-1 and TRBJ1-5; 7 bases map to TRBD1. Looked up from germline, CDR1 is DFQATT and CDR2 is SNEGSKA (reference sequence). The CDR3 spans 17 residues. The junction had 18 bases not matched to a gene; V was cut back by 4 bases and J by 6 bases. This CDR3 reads CSAKTQGGLKSAQPQHF. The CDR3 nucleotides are TGCAGTGCTAAGACCCAGGGGGGCCTCAAATCCGCTCAGCCCCAGCATTTT.

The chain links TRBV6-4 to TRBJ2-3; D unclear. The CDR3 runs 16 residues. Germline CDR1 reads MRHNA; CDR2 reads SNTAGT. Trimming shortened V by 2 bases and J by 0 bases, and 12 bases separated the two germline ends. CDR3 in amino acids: CASSDRPATSTDTQYF. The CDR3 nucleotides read TGTGCCAGCAGTGACCGGCCGGCCACTAGCACAGATACGCAGTATTTT.

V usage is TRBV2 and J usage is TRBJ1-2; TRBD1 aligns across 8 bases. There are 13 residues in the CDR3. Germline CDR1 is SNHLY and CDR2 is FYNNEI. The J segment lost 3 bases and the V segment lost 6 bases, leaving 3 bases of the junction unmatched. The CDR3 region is CASRGQADYGYTF. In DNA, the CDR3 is TGTGCCAGCAGGGGACAGGCCGACTATGGCTACACCTTC.

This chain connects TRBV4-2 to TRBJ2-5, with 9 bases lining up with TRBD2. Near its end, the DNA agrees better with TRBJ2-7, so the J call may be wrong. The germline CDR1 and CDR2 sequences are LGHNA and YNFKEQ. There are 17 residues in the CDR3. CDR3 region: CASSQGSWAGGVGEQYF. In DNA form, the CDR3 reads TGTGCCAGCAGCCAAGGATCATGGGCGGGGGGGGTTGGCGAGCAGTACTTC.

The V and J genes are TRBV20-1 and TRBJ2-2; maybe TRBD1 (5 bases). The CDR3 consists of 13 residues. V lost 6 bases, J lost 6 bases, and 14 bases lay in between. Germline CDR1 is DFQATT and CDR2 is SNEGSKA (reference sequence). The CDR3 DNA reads TGCAGTGCGCCAATAGGGGCGTCCGGGGAGCTGTTTTTT. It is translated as CSAPIGASGELFF.

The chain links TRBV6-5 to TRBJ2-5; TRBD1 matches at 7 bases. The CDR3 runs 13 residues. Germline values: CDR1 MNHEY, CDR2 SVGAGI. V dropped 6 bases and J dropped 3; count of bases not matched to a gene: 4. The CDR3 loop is CASRQTGKETQYF. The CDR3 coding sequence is TGTGCCAGCAGACAGACAGGGAAAGAGACCCAGTACTTC.

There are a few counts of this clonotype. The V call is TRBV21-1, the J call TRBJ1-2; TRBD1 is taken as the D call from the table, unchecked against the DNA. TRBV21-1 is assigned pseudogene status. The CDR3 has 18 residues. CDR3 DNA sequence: TGTGCCAGCAGCATTGAGGCAGGGGCTCTGTTAAGGGTAGAGGGCTACACCTTC. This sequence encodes CASSIEAGALLRVEGYTF.

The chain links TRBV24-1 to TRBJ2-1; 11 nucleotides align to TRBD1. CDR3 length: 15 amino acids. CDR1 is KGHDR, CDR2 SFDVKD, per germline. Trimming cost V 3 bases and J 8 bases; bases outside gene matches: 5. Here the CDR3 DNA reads TGTGCCACCAGTGATGGACAGGGGGCAAGGGATGAGCAGTTCTTC. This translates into CATSDGQGARDEQFF.

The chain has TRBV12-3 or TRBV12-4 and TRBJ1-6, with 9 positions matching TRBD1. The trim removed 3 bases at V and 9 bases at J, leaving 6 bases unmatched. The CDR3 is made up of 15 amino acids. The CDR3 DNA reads TGTGCCAGCAGTTTTCGGGGACAGGGCTTTTCACCCCTCCACTTT. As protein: CASSFRGQGFSPLHF.

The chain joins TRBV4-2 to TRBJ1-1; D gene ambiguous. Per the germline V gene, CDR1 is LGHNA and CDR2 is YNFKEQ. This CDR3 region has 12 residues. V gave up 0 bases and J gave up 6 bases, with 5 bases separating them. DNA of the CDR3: TGTGCCAGCAGCCAAGATTTCTCTGAAGCTTTCTTT. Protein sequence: CASSQDFSEAFF.